This T cell receptor (beta chain) was captured by sequencing in a study of pediatric ulcerative colitis. Sequencing used immunoSEQ multiplex PCR; TCRdb keeps in-frame clones, though not all of them. The sample carries 30,000 to 40,000 clones, roughly three quarters recorded once. Rectal tissue came from one to two pinch biopsies taken at colonoscopy. The TCR was taken from a boy between 10 and 17 years old with mild ulcerative colitis. Sequencing was carried out using gut tissue.

CDR3 coding DNA: TGTGCCAGCACTCCAAATAGCGGGGTCTTCTGGGATACGCAGTATTTT. Translation: CASTPNSGVFWDTQYF. The genes are TRBV6-6 and TRBJ2-3; 8 bases match TRBD2. The CDR3 totals 16 residues. Germline V lookup: CDR1 MNHNY, CDR2 SVGAGI (reference sequence). V shed 7 bases and J 6 bases; nucleotides not matched to a gene: 15.